This TCR beta chain derives from a study of T-cell reconstitution after alpha-beta-depleted transplantation in children. Trimming removed 5 bases from V and 5 bases from J; junction bases left unmatched: 4. Germline values: CDR1 LGHNA, CDR2 YNFKEQ. The CDR3 is made up of 13 amino acids. This clonotype was counted many times. It was with unique molecular identifiers that the TCRbeta library was prepared. One entry per CDR3 protein results from TCRdb running MiXCR on the PCR reads. This table has approximately 240,000 distinct CDR3 sequences, 9.7% appearing once. The sample consisted of PBMCs from the stem cell graft donor, taken from the stem cell graft. The source of this sequence is a human donor who donated a stem cell graft to a child with SCID. V is TRBV4-2 and J is TRBJ2-7; 9 bases agree with TRBD1. CDR3 sequence (DNA): TGTGCCAGCAGCAAGGGACAGGGAGACGAGCAGTACTTC. As protein: CASSKGQGDEQYF.